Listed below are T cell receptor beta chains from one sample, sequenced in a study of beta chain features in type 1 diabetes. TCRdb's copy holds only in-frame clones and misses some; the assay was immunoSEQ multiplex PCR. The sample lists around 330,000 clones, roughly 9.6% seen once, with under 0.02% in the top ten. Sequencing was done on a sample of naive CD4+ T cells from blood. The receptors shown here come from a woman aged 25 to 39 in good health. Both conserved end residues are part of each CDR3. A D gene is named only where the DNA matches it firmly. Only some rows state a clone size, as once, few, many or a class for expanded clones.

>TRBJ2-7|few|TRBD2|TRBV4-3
CASSQGAGETPYEQYF
TGCGCCAGCAGCCAAGGGGCGGGGGAGACCCCCTACGAGCAGTACTTC
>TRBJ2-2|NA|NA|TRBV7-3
CASSLGPTGELFF
TGTGCCAGCAGCTTAGGGCCGACCGGGGAGCTGTTTTTT
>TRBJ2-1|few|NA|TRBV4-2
CASSQDGYNEQFF
TGTGCCAGCAGCCAAGACGGGTACAATGAGCAGTTCTTC
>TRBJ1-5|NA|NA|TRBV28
CASRHQGFSNQPQHF
TGTGCCAGCAGACATCAGGGGTTTAGCAATCAGCCCCAGCATTTT
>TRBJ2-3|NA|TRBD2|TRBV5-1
CASSLGVAGGRTDTQYF
TGCGCCAGCAGCTTGGGCGTAGCGGGAGGTCGCACAGATACGCAGTATTTT
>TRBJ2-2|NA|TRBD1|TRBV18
CASSPGQHTGELFF
TGTGCCAGCTCACCGGGACAGCACACCGGGGAGCTGTTTTTT
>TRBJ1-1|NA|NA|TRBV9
CASSVNPLDFGEAFF
TGTGCCAGCAGCGTGAATCCCTTAGATTTTGGTGAAGCTTTCTTT
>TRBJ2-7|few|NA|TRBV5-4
CASSFAESYEQYF
TGTGCCAGCAGCTTTGCAGAATCCTACGAGCAGTACTTC
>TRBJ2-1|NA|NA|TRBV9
CASSVEAEQFF
TGTGCCAGCAGCGTAGAAGCGGAGCAGTTCTTC
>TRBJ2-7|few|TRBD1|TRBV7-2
CASSYTADRALEQYF
TGTGCCAGCAGCTATACCGCGGACAGGGCCCTCGAGCAGTACTTC
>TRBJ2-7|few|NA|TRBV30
CACSTTASEQYF
TGTGCCTGCTCGACAACTGCCAGCGAGCAGTACTTC
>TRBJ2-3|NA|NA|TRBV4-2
CASTPRSWTDTQYF
TGTGCCAGCACACCTAGATCGTGGACAGATACGCAGTATTTT
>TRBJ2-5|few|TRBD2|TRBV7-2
CASSLAALARETQYF
TGTGCCAGCAGCTTAGCGGCACTAGCGAGGGAGACCCAGTACTTC
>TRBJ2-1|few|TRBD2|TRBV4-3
CASSPVTSGRGNNEQFF
TGCGCCAGCAGCCCCGTAACTAGCGGGAGGGGGAACAATGAGCAGTTCTTC
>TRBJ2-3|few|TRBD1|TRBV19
CASSSGTGVADTQYF
TGTGCCAGTAGTTCCGGGACAGGGGTCGCAGATACGCAGTATTTT
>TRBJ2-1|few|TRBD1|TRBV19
CASSKGYRGWDEQFF
TGTGCCAGTAGTAAGGGGTACAGGGGTTGGGATGAGCAGTTCTTC
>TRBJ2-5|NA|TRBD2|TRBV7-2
CASSQGLAGGISWETQYF
TGTGCCAGCAGCCAGGGACTAGCGGGAGGGATCTCCTGGGAGACCCAGTACTTC
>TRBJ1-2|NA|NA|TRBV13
CASSSGKLEGYTF
TGTGCCAGCAGCTCAGGGAAGCTGGAGGGCTACACCTTC
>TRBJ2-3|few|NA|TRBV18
CASSLVAGADTQYF
TGTGCCAGCTCACTTGTTGCCGGAGCAGATACGCAGTATTTT
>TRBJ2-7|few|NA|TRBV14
CASSRSLTPFYEQYF
TGTGCCAGCAGCCGATCCCTGACACCTTTCTACGAGCAGTACTTC
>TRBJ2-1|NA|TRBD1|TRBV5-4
CASSSNGQGIYNEQFF
TGTGCCAGCAGCTCCAACGGACAGGGGATTTACAATGAGCAGTTCTTC
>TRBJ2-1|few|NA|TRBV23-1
CASIYPHSYNEQFF
TGCGCCAGCATCTATCCCCACTCCTACAATGAGCAGTTCTTC
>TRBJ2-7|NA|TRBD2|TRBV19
CASTRSSRDSGRSYEQYF
TGTGCCAGTACCCGGAGCTCGAGGGATAGCGGGAGGAGTTACGAGCAGTACTTC
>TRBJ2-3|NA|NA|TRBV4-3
CASSQAAGLNTDTQYF
TGCGCCAGCAGCCAAGCGGCGGGCCTGAACACAGATACGCAGTATTTT
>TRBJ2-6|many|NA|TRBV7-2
CASSSGSPSGANVLTF
TGTGCCAGCAGCTCGGGGAGCCCGTCTGGGGCCAACGTCCTGACTTTC
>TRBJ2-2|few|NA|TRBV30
CASTTQGAGELFF
TGTGCCTCCACCACTCAGGGTGCTGGGGAGCTGTTTTTT
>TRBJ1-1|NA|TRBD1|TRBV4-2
CASSQDRGQGYTEAFF
TGTGCCAGCAGCCAGGACAGGGGGCAAGGATATACTGAAGCTTTCTTT
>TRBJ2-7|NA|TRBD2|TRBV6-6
CASSSTRTSGRDEQYF
TGTGCCAGCAGTTCCACCCGGACTAGCGGGAGGGACGAGCAGTACTTC
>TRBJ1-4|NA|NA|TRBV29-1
CSVVATNEKLFF
TGCAGCGTAGTAGCAACTAATGAAAAACTGTTTTTT